Listed here are 20 T cell receptor beta chains from one sample, sequenced in a study of beta chain features in type 1 diabetes. Notes on the study in general: Within each of all four CD4+ subsets, Type 1 diabetes patients had TCRB CDR3s that were moderately but significantly shorter.

Investigators reverse transcribed all isolated RNA, so they sequenced expressed TCRB transcripts. Assay used: immunoSEQ multiplex PCR; TCRdb lists only in-frame clones, some missing. The profile covers about 660,000 clones, with over 12% appearing a single time and nearly 0.04% taken by the ten largest. No antigen is known for these receptors. The sequenced material came from naive CD4+ T cells from blood. These receptors were collected from a man aged 18 to 29 with type 1 diabetes.

J is TRBJ2-3 and V is TRBV10-1, with TRBD1 matching over 10 bases. The CDR3 is made up of 19 amino acids. In germline, CDR1 is WNHNN, CDR2 SYGVQD (reference sequence). Trimming removed 5 bases from V and 3 bases from J; junction bases left unmatched: 17. CDR3 residues: CASSRQGARVALSTDTQYF. The CDR3 nucleotides are TGCGCCAGCAGTCGACAGGGGGCCCGAGTTGCTCTTTCAACAGATACGCAGTATTTT.

The chain combines TRBV5-1 with TRBJ2-1; D may be TRBD1 (5 bases). From germline, CDR1 is SGHRS and CDR2 YFSETQ. The CDR3 runs 13 residues. The V and J ends lost 5 bases and 1 base respectively, with 7 bases between them. The CDR3 reads CASRDRSYNEQFF. CDR3 bases: TGCGCCAGCAGAGACAGATCCTACAATGAGCAGTTCTTC.

The chain recombines TRBV5-6 with TRBJ1-2; D gene unclear. Germline V gives CDR1 SGHDT, CDR2 YYEEEE. Trimming removed 0 bases at V and 5 bases at J, with 8 bases between. This CDR3 is built from 13 residues. CDR3 protein: CASSLGASYGYTF. The CDR3 DNA is TGTGCCAGCAGCTTGGGGGCCTCATATGGCTACACCTTC.

CDR3 region: CASSRGRSNQPQHF. For the CDR3, the DNA is TGTGCCAGCAGCCGAGGACGGAGCAATCAGCCCCAGCATTTT. The rearrangement links TRBV7-2 to TRBJ1-5; no clear D gene. V gave up 5 bases and J gave up 1 base, with 9 bases separating them. The germline gives CDR1 SGHTA, CDR2 FQGNSA. The CDR3 spans 14 residues.

This sequence joins TRBV5-1 and TRBJ1-1; a weak D match, TRBD1 (5 bases). V shed 0 bases and J shed 7 bases, with 19 bases lying between them. The CDR3 is 16 amino acids. Germline V gives CDR1 SGHRS, CDR2 YFSETQ. CDR3 in amino acids: CASSLEVVRTGDEAFF. The CDR3, as DNA: TGCGCCAGCAGCTTGGAGGTAGTCCGAACAGGCGATGAAGCTTTCTTT.

This CDR3 reads CAWSDFRDRKETQYF. The CDR3 coding sequence is TGTGCCTGGAGCGACTTTCGGGACAGAAAAGAGACCCAGTACTTC. This chain connects TRBV30 to TRBJ2-5, with 7 bases aligning to TRBD1. From germline, CDR1 is GTSNPN and CDR2 SVGIG (reference sequence). V trimming: 3 bases; J trimming: 3 bases; junction bases outside the gene matches: 10. CDR3 length: 15 residues.

The rearrangement uses TRBV30 and TRBJ2-7; 9 nucleotides match TRBD2. With 3 bases clipped from V and 5 bases from J, the junction kept 5 bases outside the gene matches. Per the germline V gene, CDR1 is GTSNPN and CDR2 is SVGIG (reference sequence). This CDR3 has 13 residues. The chain's CDR3 is CAWSASGAHEQYF. CDR3 bases: TGTGCCTGGAGCGCTAGCGGGGCACACGAGCAGTACTTC.

The sample holds a few counts of this clone. The chain carries TRBV29-1 and TRBJ1-2; D is ambiguous. This CDR3 is 12 amino acids long. Trimming cost V 8 bases and J 8 bases, with 18 bases left between them. The V gene's germline CDR1 is SQVTM and CDR2 ANQGSEA. CDR3 coding DNA: TGCAGCTCCGGCGATCTAGGGCAAGGCTACACCTTC. Its translation: CSSGDLGQGYTF.

This clone has a handful of counts. This rearrangement joins TRBV7-8 to TRBJ2-7; the D call may be TRBD1 or TRBD2 (5 bases each). Between the trimmed V and J ends, which lost 3 bases and 0 bases, there was a span of 12 bases. In germline, CDR1 is SGHVS, CDR2 FQNEAQ. The CDR3 contains 15 residues. CDR3 region: CASSFLRGYSYEQYF. CDR3 DNA sequence: TGTGCCAGCAGCTTCCTACGGGGCTACTCCTACGAGCAGTACTTC.

This clone was counted only a few times. V and J are TRBV4-3 and TRBJ2-7; D is possibly TRBD2 (6 bases). Germline CDR1 is LGHNA and CDR2 is YSLEER. This CDR3 contains 15 residues. V was pared by 2 bases and J by 6 bases, with 17 bases between. Here the CDR3 reads CASSQQRSRGSEQYF. Written as DNA, the CDR3 is TGCGCCAGCAGCCAACAAAGGAGCCGGGGGAGCGAGCAGTACTTC.

The chain is built from TRBV19 and TRBJ1-2; 7 bases match TRBD1. This CDR3 is built from 14 residues. Germline V lookup: CDR1 LNHDA, CDR2 SQIVND (reference sequence). The ends lost 7 bases at V and 4 bases at J; junction bases unmatched: 9. The CDR3 nucleotides are TGTGCCAGTACCCAAGACGGGACAGTCTATGGCTACACCTTC. Its protein product is CASTQDGTVYGYTF. Variable domain in full (rest from reference TRBV19 and TRBJ1-2): DGGITQSPKYLFRKEGQNVTLSCEQNLNHDAMYWYRQDPGQGLRLIYYSQIVNDFQKGDIAEGYSVSREKKESFPLTVTSAQKNPTAFYLCASTQDGTVYGYTFGSGTRLTVV.

Only a few counts were recorded for this clone. Other nucleotide sequences from this sample produce the same CDR3. V usage is TRBV7-6 and J usage is TRBJ2-5; D not certain. The CDR3 extends over 13 amino acids. The V end was cut by 1 base, the J end by 2 bases, with 5 bases between. Germline CDR1 reads SGHVS; CDR2 reads FNYEAQ. Written as DNA, the CDR3 is TGTGCCAGCAGCTTAGGGTCACAAGAGACCCAGTACTTC. Translated: CASSLGSQETQYF.

The V gene is TRBV7-9, the J gene TRBJ1-5; D gene uncertain. Trimming pared 1 base from V and 3 bases from J, leaving 10 bases between. CDR1 SEHNR and CDR2 FQNEAQ come from the germline V gene (reference sequence). The CDR3 sequence is 15 residues long. Here the CDR3 DNA reads TGTGCCAGCAGCTTAGACAGTCGGGCCAATCAGCCCCAGCATTTT. This sequence encodes CASSLDSRANQPQHF.

This clone has more than one count but fewer than ten. The chain recombines TRBV27 with TRBJ1-5, with no clear D. The CDR3 loop spans 13 amino acids. V lost 6 bases, J lost 3 bases, and 9 bases lay in between. The germline gives CDR1 MNHEY, CDR2 SMNVEV (reference sequence). The CDR3 here is CASSRVSNQPQHF. The CDR3 DNA reads TGTGCCAGCAGCCGAGTGTCCAATCAGCCCCAGCATTTT.

This clone was seen a few times. This chain joins TRBV20-1 and TRBJ2-7; TRBD2 might be the D (6 bases). The V end was cut by 3 bases, the J end by 12 bases, with 15 bases between. From germline, CDR1 is DFQATT and CDR2 SNEGSKA (reference sequence). This CDR3 has 11 amino acids. Here the CDR3 DNA reads TGCAGTGCTAGTACTGAGGAGGGACCGTACTTC. Translating gives CSASTEEGPYF.

This clone was counted a few times. This sequence joins TRBV30 and TRBJ2-3, with D possibly TRBD2 on 5 matching bases. Germline values: CDR1 GTSNPN, CDR2 SVGIG (reference sequence). This CDR3 has 12 residues. Trimming pared 2 bases from V and 5 bases from J, leaving 8 bases between. CDR3 nucleotide sequence: TGTGCCTGGAGTTGGACTCTAGATACGCAGTATTTT. Protein product: CAWSWTLDTQYF.

This clone was detected only a few times. The chain recombines TRBV7-2 with TRBJ2-3; 10 bases align to TRBD1. V lost 5 bases, J lost 5 bases, and 10 bases stayed unmatched. The CDR3 totals 16 residues. Germline CDR1 reads SGHTA; CDR2 reads FQGNSA. The CDR3 DNA follows: TGTGCCAGCAGCCTTGGCCCCCGGGACAGGGGAGATACGCAGTATTTT. It translates to CASSLGPRDRGDTQYF.

As DNA, the CDR3 is TGTGCCAGCAGCTCTCGCCCTGGGGGGCGCGACACGACCCAGTACTTC. This gives the protein CASSSRPGGRDTTQYF. This chain connects TRBV7-9 to TRBJ2-5; D tentatively reads TRBD1 or TRBD2 (6 bases each). V dropped 4 bases and J dropped 7 bases, with 22 bases sitting between them. This CDR3 is 16 amino acids long. CDR1 SEHNR and CDR2 FQNEAQ come from the germline V gene (reference sequence).

There are a few counts of this clone. V usage is TRBV4-1 and J usage is TRBJ2-3, with D possibly matching TRBD2 (6 bases). Per the germline V gene, CDR1 is MGHRA and CDR2 is YSYEKL. The CDR3 consists of 16 residues. V lost 6 bases and J 3 bases, leaving 19 bases between the germline ends. The CDR3 DNA reads as TGCGCCAGCAGGTTTATTGGGGGAGGAGGTACAGATACGCAGTATTTT. Residues: CASRFIGGGGTDTQYF.

This chain joins TRBV6-1 and TRBJ2-1, with D perhaps being TRBD1 or TRBD2 (6 bases each). The V and J ends lost 4 bases and 4 bases respectively, with 14 bases between them. CDR1 is MNHNS, CDR2 SASEGT, per germline. There are 15 residues in the CDR3. Here the CDR3 reads CASSVRRGEYNEQFF. The CDR3 DNA follows: TGTGCCAGCAGTGTACGGAGGGGGGAGTACAATGAGCAGTTCTTC.